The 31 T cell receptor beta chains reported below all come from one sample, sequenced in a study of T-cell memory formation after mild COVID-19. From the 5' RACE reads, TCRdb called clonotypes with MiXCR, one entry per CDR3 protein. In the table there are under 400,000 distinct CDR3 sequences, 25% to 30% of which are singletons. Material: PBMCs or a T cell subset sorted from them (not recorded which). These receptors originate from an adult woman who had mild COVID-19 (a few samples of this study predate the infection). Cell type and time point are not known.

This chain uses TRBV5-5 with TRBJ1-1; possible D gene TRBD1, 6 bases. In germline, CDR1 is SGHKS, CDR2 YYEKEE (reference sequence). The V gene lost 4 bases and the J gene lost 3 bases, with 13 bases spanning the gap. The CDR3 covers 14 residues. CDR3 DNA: TGTGCCAGCAGCCGAGGGGACACCTACACTGAAGCTTTCTTT. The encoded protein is CASSRGDTYTEAFF.

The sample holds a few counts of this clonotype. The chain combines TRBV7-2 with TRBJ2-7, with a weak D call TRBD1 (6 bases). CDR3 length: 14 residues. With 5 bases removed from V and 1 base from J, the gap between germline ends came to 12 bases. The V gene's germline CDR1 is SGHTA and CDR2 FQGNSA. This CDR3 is CASSATGSSYEQYF. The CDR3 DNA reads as TGTGCCAGCAGCGCAACAGGGTCGTCCTACGAGCAGTACTTC.

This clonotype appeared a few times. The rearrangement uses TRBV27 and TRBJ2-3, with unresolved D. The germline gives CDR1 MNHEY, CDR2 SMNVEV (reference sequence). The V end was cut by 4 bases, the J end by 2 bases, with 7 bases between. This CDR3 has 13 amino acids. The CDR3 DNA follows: TGTGCCAGCAGTTGGGCCCACACAGATACGCAGTATTTT. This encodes CASSWAHTDTQYF.

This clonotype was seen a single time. CDR3: CASSPLKTDTSPLHF. The CDR3 DNA follows: TGTGCCAGCAGCCCCCTAAAGACAGATACCTCACCCCTCCACTTT. V usage is TRBV9 and J usage is TRBJ1-6, with D maybe TRBD1 (5 bases). CDR1 is SGDLS, CDR2 YYNGEE, per germline. This CDR3 region has 15 residues. The germline V and J ends were trimmed by 4 bases and 10 bases, with 18 bases remaining between them.

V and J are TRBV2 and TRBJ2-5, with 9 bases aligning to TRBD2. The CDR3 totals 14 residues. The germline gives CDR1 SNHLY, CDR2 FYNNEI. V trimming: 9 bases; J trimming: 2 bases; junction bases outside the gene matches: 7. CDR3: CASTTSGPQETQYF. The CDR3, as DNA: TGTGCCAGTACGACTAGCGGACCGCAAGAGACCCAGTACTTC.

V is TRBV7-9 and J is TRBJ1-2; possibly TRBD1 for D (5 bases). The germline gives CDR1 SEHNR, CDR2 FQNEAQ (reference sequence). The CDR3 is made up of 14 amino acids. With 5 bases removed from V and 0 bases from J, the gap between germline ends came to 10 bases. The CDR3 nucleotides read TGTGCCAGCAGCCAGACAGAATCTAACTATGGCTACACCTTC. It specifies CASSQTESNYGYTF.

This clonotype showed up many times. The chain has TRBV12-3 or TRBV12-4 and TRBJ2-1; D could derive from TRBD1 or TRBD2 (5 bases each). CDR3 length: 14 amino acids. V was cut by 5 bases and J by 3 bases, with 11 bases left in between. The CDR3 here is CASSGGSLYNEQFF. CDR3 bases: TGTGCCAGCAGTGGGGGATCCCTCTACAATGAGCAGTTCTTC.

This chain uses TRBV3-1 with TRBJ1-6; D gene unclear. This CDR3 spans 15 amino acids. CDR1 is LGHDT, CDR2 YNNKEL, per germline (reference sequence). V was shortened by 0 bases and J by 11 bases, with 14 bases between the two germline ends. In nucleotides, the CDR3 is TGTGCCAGCAGCCAAGATCTGGTCACCCGAGCACCCCTCCACTTT. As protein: CASSQDLVTRAPLHF.

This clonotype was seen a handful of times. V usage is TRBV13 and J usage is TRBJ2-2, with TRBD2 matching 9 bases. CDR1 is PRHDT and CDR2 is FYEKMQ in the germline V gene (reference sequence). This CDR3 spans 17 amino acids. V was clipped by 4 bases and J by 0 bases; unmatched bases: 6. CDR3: CASSWSGRPPNTGELFF. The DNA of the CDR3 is TGTGCCAGCAGCTGGAGCGGGAGGCCCCCGAACACCGGGGAGCTGTTTTTT.

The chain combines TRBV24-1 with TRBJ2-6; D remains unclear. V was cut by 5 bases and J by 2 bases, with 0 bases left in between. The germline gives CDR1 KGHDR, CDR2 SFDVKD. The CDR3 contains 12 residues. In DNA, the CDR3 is TGTGCCACCAGTGCTGGGGCCAACGTCCTGACTTTC. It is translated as CATSAGANVLTF.

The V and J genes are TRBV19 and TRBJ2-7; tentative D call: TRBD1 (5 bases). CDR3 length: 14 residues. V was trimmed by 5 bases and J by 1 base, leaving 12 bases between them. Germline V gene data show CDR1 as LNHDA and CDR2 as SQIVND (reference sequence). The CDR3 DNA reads TGTGCCAGTAGTTGGCAGGGAAATTCCTACGAGCAGTACTTC. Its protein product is CASSWQGNSYEQYF. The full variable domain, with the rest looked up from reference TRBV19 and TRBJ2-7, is DGGITQSPKYLFRKEGQNVTLSCEQNLNHDAMYWYRQDPGQGLRLIYYSQIVNDFQKGDIAEGYSVSREKKESFPLTVTSAQKNPTAFYLCASSWQGNSYEQYFGPGTRLTVT.

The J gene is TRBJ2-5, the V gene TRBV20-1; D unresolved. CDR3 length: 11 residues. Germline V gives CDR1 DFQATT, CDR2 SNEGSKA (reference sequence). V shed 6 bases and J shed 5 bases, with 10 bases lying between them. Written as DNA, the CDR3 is TGCAGTGCCCCGGAGTGGGAGACCCAGTACTTC. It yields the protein CSAPEWETQYF.

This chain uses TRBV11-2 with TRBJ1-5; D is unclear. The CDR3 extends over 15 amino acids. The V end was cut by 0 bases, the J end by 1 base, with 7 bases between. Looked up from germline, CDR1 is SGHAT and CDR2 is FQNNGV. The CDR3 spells CASSLDYRSNQPQHF. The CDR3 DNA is TGTGCCAGCAGCTTAGATTACAGAAGCAATCAGCCCCAGCATTTT. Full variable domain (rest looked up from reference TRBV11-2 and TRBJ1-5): EAGVAQSPRYKIIEKRQSVAFWCNPISGHATLYWYQQILGQGPKLLIQFQNNGVVDDSQLPKDRFSAERLKGVDSTLKIQPAKLEDSAVYLCASSLDYRSNQPQHFGDGTRLSIL.

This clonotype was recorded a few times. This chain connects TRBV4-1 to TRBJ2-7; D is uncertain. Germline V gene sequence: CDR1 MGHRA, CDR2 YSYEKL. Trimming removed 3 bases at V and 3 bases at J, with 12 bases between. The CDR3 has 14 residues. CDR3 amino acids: CASSHAAKGYEQYF. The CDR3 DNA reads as TGCGCCAGCAGCCACGCCGCCAAGGGCTACGAGCAGTACTTC.

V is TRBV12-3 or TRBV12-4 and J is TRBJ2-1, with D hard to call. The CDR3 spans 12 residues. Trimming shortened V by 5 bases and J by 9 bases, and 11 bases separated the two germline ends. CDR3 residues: CASSLRPGEQFF. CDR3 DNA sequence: TGTGCCAGCAGTCTACGGCCGGGTGAGCAGTTCTTC.

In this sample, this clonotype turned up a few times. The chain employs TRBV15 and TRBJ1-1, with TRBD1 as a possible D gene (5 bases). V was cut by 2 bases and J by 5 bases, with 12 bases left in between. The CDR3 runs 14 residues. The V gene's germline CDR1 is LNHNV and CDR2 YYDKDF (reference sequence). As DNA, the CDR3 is TGTGCCACCAGCAGACAAGACAGTCGGACTGAAGCTTTCTTT. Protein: CATSRQDSRTEAFF.

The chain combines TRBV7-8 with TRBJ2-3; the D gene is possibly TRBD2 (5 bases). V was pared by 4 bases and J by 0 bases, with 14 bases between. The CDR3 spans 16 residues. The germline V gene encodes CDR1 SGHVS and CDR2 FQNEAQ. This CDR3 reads CASSSTIPTSTDTQYF. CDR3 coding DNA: TGTGCCAGCAGCTCGACTATACCTACTAGCACAGATACGCAGTATTTT.

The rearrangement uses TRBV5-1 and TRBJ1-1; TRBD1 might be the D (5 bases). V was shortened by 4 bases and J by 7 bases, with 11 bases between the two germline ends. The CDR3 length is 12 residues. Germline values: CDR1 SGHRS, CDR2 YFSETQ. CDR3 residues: CASSLEGYEAFF. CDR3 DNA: TGCGCCAGCAGCCTGGAGGGGTATGAAGCTTTCTTT. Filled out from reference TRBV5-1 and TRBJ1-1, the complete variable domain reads KAGVTQTPRYLIKTRGQQVTLSCSPISGHRSVSWYQQTPGQGLQFLFEYFSETQRNKGNFPGRFSGRQFSNSRSEMNVSTLELGDSALYLCASSLEGYEAFFGQGTRLTVV.

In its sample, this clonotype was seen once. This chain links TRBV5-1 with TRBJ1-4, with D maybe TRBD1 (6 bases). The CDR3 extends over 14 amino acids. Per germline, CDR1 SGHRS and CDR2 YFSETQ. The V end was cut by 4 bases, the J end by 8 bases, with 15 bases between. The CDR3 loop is CASSVGGLEEKLFF. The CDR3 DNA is TGCGCCAGCAGCGTCGGGGGGCTGGAAGAAAAACTGTTTTTT.

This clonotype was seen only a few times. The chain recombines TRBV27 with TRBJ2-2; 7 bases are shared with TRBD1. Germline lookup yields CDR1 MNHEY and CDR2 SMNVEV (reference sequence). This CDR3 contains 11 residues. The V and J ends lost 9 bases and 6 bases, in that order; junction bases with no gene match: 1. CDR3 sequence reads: CARGQPGELFF. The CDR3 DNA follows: TGTGCCAGGGGACAGCCCGGGGAGCTGTTTTTT.

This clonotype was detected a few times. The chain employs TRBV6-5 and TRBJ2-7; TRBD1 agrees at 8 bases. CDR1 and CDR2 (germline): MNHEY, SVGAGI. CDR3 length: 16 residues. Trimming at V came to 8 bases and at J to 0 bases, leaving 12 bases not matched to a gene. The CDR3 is CASSLGQVPFSYEQYF. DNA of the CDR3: TGTGCCAGCTCCCTGGGACAGGTACCCTTCTCCTACGAGCAGTACTTC.

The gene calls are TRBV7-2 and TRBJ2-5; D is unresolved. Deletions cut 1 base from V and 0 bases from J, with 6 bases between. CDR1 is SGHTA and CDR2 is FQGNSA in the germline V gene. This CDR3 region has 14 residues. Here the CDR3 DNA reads TGTGCCAGCAGCTTAGTGGCCTACCAAGAGACCCAGTACTTC. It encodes CASSLVAYQETQYF. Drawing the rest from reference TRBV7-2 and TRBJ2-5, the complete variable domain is GAGVSQSPSNKVTEKGKDVELRCDPISGHTALYWYRQSLGQGLEFLIYFQGNSAPDKSGLPSDRFSAERTGGSVSTLTIQRTQQEDSAVYLCASSLVAYQETQYFGPGTRLLVL.

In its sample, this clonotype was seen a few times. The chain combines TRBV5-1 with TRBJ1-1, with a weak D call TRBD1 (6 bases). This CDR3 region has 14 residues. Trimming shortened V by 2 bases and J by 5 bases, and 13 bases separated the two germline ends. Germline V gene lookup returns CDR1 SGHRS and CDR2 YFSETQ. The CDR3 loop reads CASSFGGAGTEAFF. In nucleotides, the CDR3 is TGCGCCAGCAGCTTTGGGGGGGCTGGGACTGAAGCTTTCTTT.

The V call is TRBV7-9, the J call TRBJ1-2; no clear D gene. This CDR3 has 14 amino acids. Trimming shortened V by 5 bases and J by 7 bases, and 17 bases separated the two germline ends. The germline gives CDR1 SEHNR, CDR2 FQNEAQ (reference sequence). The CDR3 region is CASSAEGFSGGYTF. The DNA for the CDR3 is TGTGCCAGCAGCGCCGAGGGATTTTCGGGTGGCTACACCTTC.

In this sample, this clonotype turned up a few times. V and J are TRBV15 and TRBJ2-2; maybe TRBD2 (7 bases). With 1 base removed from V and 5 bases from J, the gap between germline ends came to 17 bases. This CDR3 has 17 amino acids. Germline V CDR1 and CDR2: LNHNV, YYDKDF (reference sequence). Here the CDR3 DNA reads TGTGCCACCAGCAGAGCCCCCGGCGGGGGCACGACCGGGGAGCTGTTTTTT. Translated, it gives CATSRAPGGGTTGELFF.

CDR3 residues: CASSLVLAGDLEQFF. The CDR3, as DNA: TGTGCCAGCAGCTTGGTACTAGCGGGGGATCTGGAGCAGTTCTTC. The genes are TRBV5-6 and TRBJ2-1; 11 bases map to TRBD2. The CDR3 runs 15 residues. Germline trimming cut 0 bases from V and 10 bases from J; bases unmatched to any gene: 6. Germline lookup yields CDR1 SGHDT and CDR2 YYEEEE.

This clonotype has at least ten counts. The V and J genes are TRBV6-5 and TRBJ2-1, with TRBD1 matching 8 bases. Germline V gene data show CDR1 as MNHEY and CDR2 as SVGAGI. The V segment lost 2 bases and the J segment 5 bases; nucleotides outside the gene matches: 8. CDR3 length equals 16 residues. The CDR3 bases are TGTGCCAGCAGTTACGCCCCCGGGACAGGCGACAATGAGCAGTTCTTC. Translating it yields CASSYAPGTGDNEQFF.

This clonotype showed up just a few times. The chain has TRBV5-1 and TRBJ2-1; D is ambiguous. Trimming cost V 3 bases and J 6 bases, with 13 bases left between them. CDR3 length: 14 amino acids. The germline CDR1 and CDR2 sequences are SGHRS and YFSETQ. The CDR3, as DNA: TGCGCCAGCAGCTCCGGACGGCAGCTCAATGAGCAGTTCTTC. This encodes CASSSGRQLNEQFF.

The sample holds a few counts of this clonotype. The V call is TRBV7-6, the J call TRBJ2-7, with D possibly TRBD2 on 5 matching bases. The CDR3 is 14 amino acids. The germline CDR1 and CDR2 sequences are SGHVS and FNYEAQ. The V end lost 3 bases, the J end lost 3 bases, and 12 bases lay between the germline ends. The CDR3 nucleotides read TGTGCCAGCAGCTTCGGGGTGGAAGACTACGAGCAGTACTTC. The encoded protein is CASSFGVEDYEQYF.

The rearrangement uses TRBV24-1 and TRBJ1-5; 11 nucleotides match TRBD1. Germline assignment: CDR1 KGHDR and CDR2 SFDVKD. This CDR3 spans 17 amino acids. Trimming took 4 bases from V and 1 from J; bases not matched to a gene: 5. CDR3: CATSEGGQGESNQPQHF. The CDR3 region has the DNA TGTGCCACCAGTGAAGGGGGACAGGGGGAAAGCAATCAGCCCCAGCATTTT.

CDR3 residues: CASSHGGGTDTQYF. CDR3 coding DNA: TGTGCCAGCTCGCACGGCGGCGGGACAGATACGCAGTATTTT. This chain uses TRBV18 with TRBJ2-3; possibly TRBD2 for D (5 bases). CDR1 is KGHSH and CDR2 is LQKENI in the germline V gene. V was pared by 6 bases and J by 3 bases, with 13 bases between. The CDR3 length is 14 residues. The full variable domain, completed using reference TRBV18 and TRBJ2-3, is NAGVMQNPRHLVRRRGQEARLRCSPMKGHSHVYWYRQLPEEGLKFMVYLQKENIIDESGMPKERFSAEFPKEGPSILRIQQVVRGDSAAYFCASSHGGGTDTQYFGPGTRLTVL.